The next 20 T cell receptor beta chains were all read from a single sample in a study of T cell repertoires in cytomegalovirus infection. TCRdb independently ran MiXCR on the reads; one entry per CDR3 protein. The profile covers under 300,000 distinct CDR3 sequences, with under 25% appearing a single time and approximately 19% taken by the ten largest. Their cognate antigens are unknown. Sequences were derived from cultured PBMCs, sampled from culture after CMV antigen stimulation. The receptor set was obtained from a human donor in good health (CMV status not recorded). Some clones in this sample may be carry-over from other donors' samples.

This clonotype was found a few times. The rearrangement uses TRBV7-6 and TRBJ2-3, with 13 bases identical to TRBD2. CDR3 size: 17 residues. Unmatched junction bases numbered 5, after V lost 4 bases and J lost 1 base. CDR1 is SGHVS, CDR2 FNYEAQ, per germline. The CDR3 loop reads CASSSRTSGGGTDTQYF. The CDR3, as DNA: TGTGCCAGCAGCTCACGGACTAGCGGGGGTGGCACAGATACGCAGTATTTT.

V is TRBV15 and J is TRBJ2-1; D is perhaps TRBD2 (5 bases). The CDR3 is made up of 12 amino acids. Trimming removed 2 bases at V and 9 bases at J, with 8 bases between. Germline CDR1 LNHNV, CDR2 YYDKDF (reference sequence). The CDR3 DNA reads TGTGCCACCAGCAGAAAGGGAGCTGAGCAGTTCTTC. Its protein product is CATSRKGAEQFF.

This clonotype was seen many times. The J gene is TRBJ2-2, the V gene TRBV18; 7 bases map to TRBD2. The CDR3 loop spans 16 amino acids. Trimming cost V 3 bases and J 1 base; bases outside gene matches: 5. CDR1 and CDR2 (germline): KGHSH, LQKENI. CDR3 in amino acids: CASSPPSGLNTGELFF. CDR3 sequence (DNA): TGTGCCAGCTCACCTCCTAGCGGATTGAACACCGGGGAGCTGTTTTTT.

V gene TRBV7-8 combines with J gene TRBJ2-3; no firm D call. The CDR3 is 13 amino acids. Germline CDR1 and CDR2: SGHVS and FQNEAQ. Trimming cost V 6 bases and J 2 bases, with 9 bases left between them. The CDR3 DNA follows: TGTGCCAGCAGTGAACGCAACACAGATACGCAGTATTTT. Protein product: CASSERNTDTQYF. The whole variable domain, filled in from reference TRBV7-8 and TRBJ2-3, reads GAGVSQSPRYKVAKRGQDVALRCDPISGHVSLFWYQQALGQGPEFLTYFQNEAQLDKSGLPSDRFFAERPEGSVSTLKIQRTQQEDSAVYLCASSERNTDTQYFGPGTRLTVL.

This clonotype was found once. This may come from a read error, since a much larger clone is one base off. The CDR3 bases are TGTGCCAGCAGCTTAGCCGCGGGGGGAGGGACGAACACTGAAGCTTTCTTT. Translating gives CASSLAAGGGTNTEAFF. J is TRBJ1-1 and V is TRBV7-4; D is perhaps TRBD1 (5 bases). Trimming left V 0 bases short and J 1 base short, with 15 bases between. The CDR3 is made up of 17 amino acids. Per the germline V gene, CDR1 is SGHVT and CDR2 is SQSDAQ.

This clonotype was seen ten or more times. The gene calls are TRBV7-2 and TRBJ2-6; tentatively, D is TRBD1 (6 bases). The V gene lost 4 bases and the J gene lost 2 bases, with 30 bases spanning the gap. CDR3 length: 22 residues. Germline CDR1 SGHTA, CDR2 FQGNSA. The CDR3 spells CASSSMGVPRDPQGPGANVLTF. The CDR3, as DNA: TGTGCCAGCAGCTCTATGGGGGTCCCCCGGGACCCCCAGGGGCCTGGGGCCAACGTCCTGACTTTC.

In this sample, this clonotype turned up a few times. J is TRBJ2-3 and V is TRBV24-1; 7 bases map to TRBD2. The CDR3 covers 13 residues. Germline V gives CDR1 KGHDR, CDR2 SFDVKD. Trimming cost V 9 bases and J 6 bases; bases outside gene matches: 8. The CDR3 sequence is CATRDYLVDTQYF. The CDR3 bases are TGTGCCACCCGGGACTACCTCGTGGATACGCAGTATTTT.

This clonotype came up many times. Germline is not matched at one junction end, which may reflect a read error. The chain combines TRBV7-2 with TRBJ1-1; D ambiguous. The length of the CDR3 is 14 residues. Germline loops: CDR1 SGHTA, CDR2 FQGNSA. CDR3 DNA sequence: TGTGCCAGCAACTTAGTAGCAGGCAATCCTGAAGCTTTCTTT. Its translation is CASNLVAGNPEAFF. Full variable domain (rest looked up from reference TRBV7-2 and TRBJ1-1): GAGVSQSPSNKVTEKGKDVELRCDPISGHTALYWYRQSLGQGLEFLIYFQGNSAPDKSGLPSDRFSAERTGGSVSTLTIQRTQQEDSAVYLCASNLVAGNPEAFFGQGTRLTVV.

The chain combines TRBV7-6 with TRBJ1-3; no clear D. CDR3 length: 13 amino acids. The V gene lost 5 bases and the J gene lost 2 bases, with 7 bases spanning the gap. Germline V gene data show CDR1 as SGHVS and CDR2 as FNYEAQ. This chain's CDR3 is CASSRFTGNTIYF. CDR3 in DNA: TGTGCCAGCAGCCGCTTCACTGGAAACACCATATATTTT.

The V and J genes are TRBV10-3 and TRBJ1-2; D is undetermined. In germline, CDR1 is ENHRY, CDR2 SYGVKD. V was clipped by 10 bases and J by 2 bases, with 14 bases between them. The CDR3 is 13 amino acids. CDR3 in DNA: TGTGCCAGCAACCGAGGCGTGAACTATGGCTACACCTTC. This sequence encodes CASNRGVNYGYTF.

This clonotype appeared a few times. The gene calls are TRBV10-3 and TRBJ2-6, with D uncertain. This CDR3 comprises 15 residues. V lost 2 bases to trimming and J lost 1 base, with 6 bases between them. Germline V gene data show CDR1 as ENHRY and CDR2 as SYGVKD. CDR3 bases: TGTGCCATCAGTGAGACAGATTCTGGGGCCAACGTCCTGACTTTC. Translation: CAISETDSGANVLTF.

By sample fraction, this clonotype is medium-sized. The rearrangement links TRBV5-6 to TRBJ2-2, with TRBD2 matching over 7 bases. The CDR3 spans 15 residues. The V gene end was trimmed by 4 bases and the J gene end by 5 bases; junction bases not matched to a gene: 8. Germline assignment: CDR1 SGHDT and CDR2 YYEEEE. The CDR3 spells CASSPIAGGTGELFF. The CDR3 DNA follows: TGTGCCAGCAGCCCGATAGCGGGCGGTACCGGGGAGCTGTTTTTT.

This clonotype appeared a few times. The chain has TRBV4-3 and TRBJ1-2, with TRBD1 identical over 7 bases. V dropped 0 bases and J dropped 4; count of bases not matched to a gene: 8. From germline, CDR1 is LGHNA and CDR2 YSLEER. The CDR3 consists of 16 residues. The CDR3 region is CASSQDRTGPFYGYTF. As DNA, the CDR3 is TGCGCCAGCAGCCAAGATCGGACAGGCCCATTCTATGGCTACACCTTC.

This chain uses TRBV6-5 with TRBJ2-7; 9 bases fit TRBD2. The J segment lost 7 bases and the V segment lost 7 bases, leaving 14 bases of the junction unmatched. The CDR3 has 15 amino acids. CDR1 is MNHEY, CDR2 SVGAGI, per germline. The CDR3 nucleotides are TGTGCCAGCACCAACGGTGCGGGAGGGCCCCGTGAGCAGTACTTC. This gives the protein CASTNGAGGPREQYF.

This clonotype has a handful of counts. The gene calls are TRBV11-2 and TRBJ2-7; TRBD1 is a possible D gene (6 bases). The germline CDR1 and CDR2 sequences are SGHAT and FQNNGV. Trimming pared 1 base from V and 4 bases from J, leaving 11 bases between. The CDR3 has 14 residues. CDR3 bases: TGTGCCAGCAGCTTAGGCTCAGGGGTGTACGAGCAGTACGTC. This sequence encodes CASSLGSGVYEQYV.

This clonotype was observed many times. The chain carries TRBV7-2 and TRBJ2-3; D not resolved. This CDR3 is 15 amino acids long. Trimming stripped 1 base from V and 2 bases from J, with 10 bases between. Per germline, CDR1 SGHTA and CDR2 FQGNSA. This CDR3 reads CASSLGNPITDTQYF. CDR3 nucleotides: TGTGCCAGCAGCTTAGGGAACCCGATCACAGATACGCAGTATTTT.

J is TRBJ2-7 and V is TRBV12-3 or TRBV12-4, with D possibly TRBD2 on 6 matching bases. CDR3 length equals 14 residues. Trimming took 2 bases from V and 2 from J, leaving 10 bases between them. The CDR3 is CASSLSTGAYEQYF. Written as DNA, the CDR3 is TGTGCCAGCAGTTTATCAACGGGGGCCTACGAGCAGTACTTC.

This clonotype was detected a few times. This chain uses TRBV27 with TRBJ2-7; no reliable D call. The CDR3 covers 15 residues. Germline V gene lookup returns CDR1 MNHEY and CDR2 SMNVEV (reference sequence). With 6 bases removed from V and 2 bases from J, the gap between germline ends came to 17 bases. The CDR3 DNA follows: TGTGCCAGCAGGGCAGCCCGGCCCAGCGCCTACGAGCAGTACTTC. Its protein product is CASRAARPSAYEQYF.

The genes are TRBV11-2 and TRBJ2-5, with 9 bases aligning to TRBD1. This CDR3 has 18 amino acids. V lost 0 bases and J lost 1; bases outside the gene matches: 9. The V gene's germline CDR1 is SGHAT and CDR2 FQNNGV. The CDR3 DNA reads TGTGCCAGCAGCTTAGATCCTGTCGGGACAGGGATCCAAGAGACCCAGTACTTC. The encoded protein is CASSLDPVGTGIQETQYF.

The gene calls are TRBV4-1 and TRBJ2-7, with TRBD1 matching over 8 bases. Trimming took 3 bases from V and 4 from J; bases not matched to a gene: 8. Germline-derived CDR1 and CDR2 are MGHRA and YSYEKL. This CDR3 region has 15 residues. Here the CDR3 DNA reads TGCGCCAGCAGCCAGACAGGGGACCTAACGTACGAGCAGTACGTC. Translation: CASSQTGDLTYEQYV.